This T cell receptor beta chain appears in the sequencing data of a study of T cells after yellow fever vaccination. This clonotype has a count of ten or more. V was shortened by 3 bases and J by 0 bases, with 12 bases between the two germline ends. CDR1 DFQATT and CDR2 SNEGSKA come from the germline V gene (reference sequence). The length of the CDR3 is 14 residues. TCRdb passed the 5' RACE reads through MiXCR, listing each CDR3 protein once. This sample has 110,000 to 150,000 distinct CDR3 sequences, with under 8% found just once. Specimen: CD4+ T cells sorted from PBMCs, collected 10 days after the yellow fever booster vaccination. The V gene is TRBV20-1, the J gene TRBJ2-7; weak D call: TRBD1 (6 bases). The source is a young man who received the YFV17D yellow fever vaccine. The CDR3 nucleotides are TGCAGTGCTAGTGAGACAGGAAGCTCCTACGAGCAGTACTTC. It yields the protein CSASETGSSYEQYF.